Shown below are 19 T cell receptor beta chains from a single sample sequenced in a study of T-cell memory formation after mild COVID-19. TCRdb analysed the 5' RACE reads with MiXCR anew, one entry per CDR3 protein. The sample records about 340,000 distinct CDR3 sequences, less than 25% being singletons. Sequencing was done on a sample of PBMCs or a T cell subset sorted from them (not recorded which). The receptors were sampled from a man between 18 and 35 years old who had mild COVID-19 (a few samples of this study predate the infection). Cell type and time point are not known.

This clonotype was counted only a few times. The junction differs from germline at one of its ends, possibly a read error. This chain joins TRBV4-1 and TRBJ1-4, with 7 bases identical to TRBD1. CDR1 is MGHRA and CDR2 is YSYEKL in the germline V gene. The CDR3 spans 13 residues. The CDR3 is CASSQVPLGTELF. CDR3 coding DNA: TGCGCCAGCAGCCAAGTGCCACTGGGGACAGAGCTTTTT.

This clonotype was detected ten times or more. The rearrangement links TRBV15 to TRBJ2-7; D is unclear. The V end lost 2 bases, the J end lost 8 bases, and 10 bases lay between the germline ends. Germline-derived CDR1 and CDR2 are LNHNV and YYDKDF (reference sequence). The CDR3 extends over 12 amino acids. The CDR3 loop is CATSRNPSQQYF. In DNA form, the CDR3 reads TGTGCCACCAGCAGAAACCCCAGCCAGCAGTACTTC.

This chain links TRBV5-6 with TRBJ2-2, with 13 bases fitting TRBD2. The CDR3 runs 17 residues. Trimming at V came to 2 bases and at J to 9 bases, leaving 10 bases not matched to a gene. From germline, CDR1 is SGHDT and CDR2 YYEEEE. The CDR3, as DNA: TGTGCCAGCAGCTTTGGACTAGCGGGGGAGCTGACCTGGGAGCTGTTTTTT. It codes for CASSFGLAGELTWELFF.

The CDR3 loop reads CASSLLQPRETQYF. In DNA form, the CDR3 reads TGTGCCAGCAGCTTACTCCAGCCAAGGGAGACCCAGTACTTC. The V gene is TRBV7-9, the J gene TRBJ2-5; the D is unclear. The germline gives CDR1 SEHNR, CDR2 FQNEAQ (reference sequence). The CDR3 spans 14 residues. Trimming cost V 2 bases and J 5 bases, with 12 bases left between them.

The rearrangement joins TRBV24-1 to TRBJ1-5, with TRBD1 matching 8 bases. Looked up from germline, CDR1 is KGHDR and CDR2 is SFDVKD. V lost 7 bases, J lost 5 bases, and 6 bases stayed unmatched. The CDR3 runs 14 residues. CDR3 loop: CATSDRGADQPQHF. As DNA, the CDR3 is TGTGCCACCAGCGACAGGGGTGCGGATCAGCCCCAGCATTTT.

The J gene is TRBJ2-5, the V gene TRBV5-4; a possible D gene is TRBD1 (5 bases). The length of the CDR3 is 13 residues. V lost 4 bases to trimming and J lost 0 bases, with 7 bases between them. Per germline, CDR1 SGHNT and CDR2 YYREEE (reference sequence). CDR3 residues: CASSATDQETQYF. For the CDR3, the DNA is TGTGCCAGCAGCGCGACAGACCAAGAGACCCAGTACTTC.

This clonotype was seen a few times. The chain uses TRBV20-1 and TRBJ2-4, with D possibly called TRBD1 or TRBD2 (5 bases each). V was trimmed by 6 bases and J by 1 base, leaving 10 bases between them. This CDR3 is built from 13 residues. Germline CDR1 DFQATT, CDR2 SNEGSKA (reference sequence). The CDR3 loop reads CSAKRGAKNIQYF. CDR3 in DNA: TGCAGTGCCAAGAGGGGCGCCAAAAACATTCAGTACTTC.

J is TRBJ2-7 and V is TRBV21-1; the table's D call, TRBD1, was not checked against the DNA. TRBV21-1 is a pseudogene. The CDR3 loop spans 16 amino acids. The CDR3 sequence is CASSKGGTGSSYEQYV. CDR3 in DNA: TGTGCCAGCAGCAAAGGAGGGACAGGGAGCTCCTACGAGCAGTACGTC.

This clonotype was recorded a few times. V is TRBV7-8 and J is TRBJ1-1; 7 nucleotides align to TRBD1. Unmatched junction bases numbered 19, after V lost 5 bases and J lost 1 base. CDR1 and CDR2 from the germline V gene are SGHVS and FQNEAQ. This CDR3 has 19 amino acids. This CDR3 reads CASSTQPPIPGQRNTEAFF. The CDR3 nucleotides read TGTGCCAGCAGCACACAACCTCCCATCCCGGGACAGCGGAACACTGAAGCTTTCTTT.

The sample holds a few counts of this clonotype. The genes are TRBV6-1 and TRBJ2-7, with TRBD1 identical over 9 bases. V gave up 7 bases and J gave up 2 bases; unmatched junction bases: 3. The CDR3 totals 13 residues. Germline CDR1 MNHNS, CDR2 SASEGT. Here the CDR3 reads CASMRQGAYEQYF. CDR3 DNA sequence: TGTGCCAGCATGCGACAGGGGGCCTACGAGCAGTACTTC.

CDR3 protein: CSARDLGGYTF. The DNA of the CDR3 is TGCAGTGCTAGAGATCTCGGGGGCTACACCTTC. The rearrangement joins TRBV20-1 to TRBJ1-2; no reliable D call. There are 11 residues in the CDR3. Germline loops: CDR1 DFQATT, CDR2 SNEGSKA (reference sequence). V shed 0 bases and J shed 8 bases, with 7 bases lying between them.

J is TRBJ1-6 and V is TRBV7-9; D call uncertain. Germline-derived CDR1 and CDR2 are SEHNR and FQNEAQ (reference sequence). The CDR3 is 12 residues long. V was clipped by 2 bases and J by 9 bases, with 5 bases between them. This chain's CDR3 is CASSLRASPLHF. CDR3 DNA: TGTGCCAGCAGCTTAAGGGCTTCACCCCTCCACTTT.

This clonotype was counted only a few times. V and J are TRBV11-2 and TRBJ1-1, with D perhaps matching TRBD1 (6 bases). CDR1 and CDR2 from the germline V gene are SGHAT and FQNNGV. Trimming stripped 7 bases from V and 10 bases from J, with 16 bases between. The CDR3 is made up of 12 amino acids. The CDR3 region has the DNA TGTGCCAGCACCCCCGGGGGCCAACGAGCTTTCTTT. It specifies CASTPGGQRAFF. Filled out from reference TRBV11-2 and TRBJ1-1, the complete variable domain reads EAGVAQSPRYKIIEKRQSVAFWCNPISGHATLYWYQQILGQGPKLLIQFQNNGVVDDSQLPKDRFSAERLKGVDSTLKIQPAKLEDSAVYLCASTPGGQRAFFGQGTRLTVV.

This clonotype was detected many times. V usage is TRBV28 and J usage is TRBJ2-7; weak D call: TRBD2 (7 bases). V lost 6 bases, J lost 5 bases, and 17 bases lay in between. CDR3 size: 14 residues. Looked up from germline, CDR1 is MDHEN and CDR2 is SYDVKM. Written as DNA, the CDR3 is TGTGCCAGCAGCGTGGGGGGGGGGCCTCACGAGCAGTACTTC. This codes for CASSVGGGPHEQYF.

CDR3 sequence (DNA): TGTGCCTCCAGCGGGGGAGGGGATACGCAGTATTTT. Translated, it gives CASSGGGDTQYF. The chain uses TRBV10-3 and TRBJ2-3, with TRBD2 identical over 8 bases. This CDR3 is 12 amino acids long. J gave up 6 bases and V 11 bases, and 7 bases lay outside the gene matches. Germline assignment: CDR1 ENHRY and CDR2 SYGVKD.

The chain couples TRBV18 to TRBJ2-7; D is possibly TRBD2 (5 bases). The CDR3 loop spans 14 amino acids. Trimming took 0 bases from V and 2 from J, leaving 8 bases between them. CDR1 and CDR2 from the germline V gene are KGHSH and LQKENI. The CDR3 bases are TGTGCCAGCTCACCACCGACTAAGACCTACGAGCAGTACTTC. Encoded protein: CASSPPTKTYEQYF.

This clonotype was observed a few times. This chain's CDR3 is CASSPTAGYYGYTF. The CDR3 nucleotides are TGTGCCAGCAGTCCGACTGCGGGGTACTATGGCTACACCTTC. V gene TRBV6-6 combines with J gene TRBJ1-2; D is undetermined. Trimming shortened V by 5 bases and J by 3 bases, and 13 bases separated the two germline ends. The V gene's germline CDR1 is MNHNY and CDR2 SVGAGI (reference sequence). CDR3 length equals 14 residues.

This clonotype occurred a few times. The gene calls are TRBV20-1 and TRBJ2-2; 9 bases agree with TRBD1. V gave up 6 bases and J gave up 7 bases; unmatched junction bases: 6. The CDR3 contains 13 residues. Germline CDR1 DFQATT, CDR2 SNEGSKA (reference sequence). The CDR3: CSAPGQGLGELFF. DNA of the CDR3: TGCAGTGCACCGGGACAGGGACTCGGGGAGCTGTTTTTT.

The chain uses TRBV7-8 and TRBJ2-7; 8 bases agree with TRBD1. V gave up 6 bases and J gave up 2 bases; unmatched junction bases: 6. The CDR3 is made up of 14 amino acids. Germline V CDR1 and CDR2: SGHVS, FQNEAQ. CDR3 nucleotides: TGTGCCAGCAGGGCAGGGACAGGACCCTACGAGCAGTACTTC. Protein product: CASRAGTGPYEQYF.